Shown below are 17 T cell receptor beta chains from a single sample sequenced in a study of blood T cells in healthy people across ages. For the second PCR, which ran for about 6 to 11 cycles, a sample-barcoded 5' primer and a J-beta primer mix were used. MiXCR was run by TCRdb on the 5' RACE reads, yielding one entry per CDR3 protein. Of 800,000 or so distinct CDR3 sequences in the sample, around half were seen once. The sequenced sample was blood. These receptors were obtained from an elderly man in good health.

As for this clonotype: A read error may explain this, as a much larger clone is one base away. The chain has TRBV29-1 and TRBJ2-7, with 10 bases identical to TRBD2. The CDR3 runs to 14 residues. The junction had 6 bases not matched to a gene; V was cut back by 4 bases and J by 3 bases. Germline V gives CDR1 SQVTM, CDR2 ANQGSEA. The CDR3 DNA reads as TGCAGCGTTGGAGGGGCTAGCGGGAGCTACGAGCAGTACTTC. Residues: CSVGGASGSYEQYF.

The chain links TRBV7-3 to TRBJ2-2, with 7 bases aligning to TRBD2. J gave up 6 bases and V 2 bases, and 9 bases lay outside the gene matches. Germline V gene lookup returns CDR1 SGHTA and CDR2 FQGTGA. CDR3 size: 16 residues. Written as DNA, the CDR3 is TGTGCCAGCAGCTTACGGGGGAGGGCCCCCTCCGGGGAGCTGTTTTTT. The encoded protein is CASSLRGRAPSGELFF.

V usage is TRBV5-1 and J usage is TRBJ2-3; TRBD1 matches at 7 bases. The V gene's germline CDR1 is SGHRS and CDR2 YFSETQ. Trimming at V came to 4 bases and at J to 0 bases, leaving 2 bases not matched to a gene. This CDR3 has 14 amino acids. CDR3 sequence reads: CASSTGQSTDTQYF. As DNA, the CDR3 is TGCGCCAGCAGCACGGGACAGAGCACAGATACGCAGTATTTT.

This clonotype was observed a handful of times. The V and J genes are TRBV20-1 and TRBJ2-5; TRBD2 matches at 13 bases. The germline V gene has CDR1 DFQATT and CDR2 SNEGSKA (reference sequence). The CDR3 has 18 amino acids. V trimming: 0 bases; J trimming: 5 bases; junction bases outside the gene matches: 12. The CDR3 coding sequence is TGCAGTGCTAGAGATGCCCGGACTAGCGGGAGCCCCCAGGAGACCCAGTACTTC. The encoded protein is CSARDARTSGSPQETQYF.

The V call is TRBV7-6, the J call TRBJ1-2, with unresolved D. From germline, CDR1 is SGHVS and CDR2 FNYEAQ. Trimming shortened V by 2 bases and J by 5 bases, and 18 bases separated the two germline ends. The CDR3 runs to 16 residues. CDR3: CASSLFRGGLEYGYTF. CDR3 sequence (DNA): TGTGCCAGCAGCTTATTTCGGGGAGGGCTTGAGTATGGCTACACCTTC.

To note about this clonotype: A read error may produce the germline difference seen at one junction end. The chain employs TRBV29-1 and TRBJ2-7, with D possibly being TRBD2 (5 bases). The length of the CDR3 is 15 residues. From germline, CDR1 is SQVTM and CDR2 ANQGSEA. CDR3 loop: CGVERASRSRYEQYF. The CDR3 bases are TGCGGCGTTGAGAGGGCTAGCAGGAGCCGGTACGAGCAGTACTTC.

V and J are TRBV25-1 and TRBJ1-4; no firm D call. Germline V CDR1 and CDR2: MGHDK, SYGVNS. The ends were cut back, 1 base at V and 0 bases at J, with 9 bases in the middle. The CDR3 is 16 amino acids. CDR3 loop: CASSELGGATNEKLFF. The CDR3 nucleotides read TGTGCCAGCAGTGAATTGGGCGGAGCAACTAATGAAAAACTGTTTTTT. Full variable domain (rest looked up from reference TRBV25-1 and TRBJ1-4): EADIYQTPRYLVIGTGKKITLECSQTMGHDKMYWYQQDPGMELHLIHYSYGVNSTEKGDLSSESTVSRIRTEHFPLTLESARPSHTSQYLCASSELGGATNEKLFFGSGTQLSVL.

V is TRBV6-1 and J is TRBJ1-2; TRBD1 agrees at 9 bases. J lost 3 bases, V lost 5 bases, and 4 bases had no gene match. CDR1 is MNHNS, CDR2 SASEGT, per germline. The CDR3 spans 14 residues. The CDR3 DNA reads TGTGCCAGCAGTCGGGACAGGGAAGACTATGGCTACACCTTC. Amino acids: CASSRDREDYGYTF.

This clonotype was detected a few times. DNA for the CDR3: TGTGCCAGCAGTTTCGAAGGTTTAGGGAGAACAGGCCTTCAAGAGACCCAGTACTTC. As protein: CASSFEGLGRTGLQETQYF. V and J are TRBV12-3 or TRBV12-4 and TRBJ2-5; D tentatively fits TRBD1 or TRBD2 (5 bases each). The V end was cut by 3 bases, the J end by 2 bases, with 25 bases between. The CDR3 length is 19 residues.

Worth noting for this clonotype: At one end the junction does not follow the germline gene, possibly because of a read error. Here the CDR3 reads CASSFRENQEAQYF. For the CDR3, the DNA is TGCGCCAGCAGCTTTAGAGAGAACCAAGAGGCCCAGTACTTC. V is TRBV5-1 and J is TRBJ2-5; D call uncertain. The germline CDR1 and CDR2 sequences are SGHRS and YFSETQ. CDR3 length: 14 amino acids.

This clonotype was recorded many times. This chain links TRBV7-3 with TRBJ2-1; TRBD2 might be the D (5 bases). This CDR3 region has 13 residues. Germline values: CDR1 SGHTA, CDR2 FQGTGA. Trimming shortened V by 5 bases and J by 4 bases, and 9 bases separated the two germline ends. As DNA, the CDR3 is TGTGCCAGCAGCCAGGACTTATACAATGAGCAGTTCTTC. It translates to CASSQDLYNEQFF.

In its sample, this clonotype was seen a few times. CDR3 sequence (DNA): TGTGCCAGCGGAAGGACTGCTCGGTCCCACTACAATGAGCAGTTCTTC. Translation gives CASGRTARSHYNEQFF. The chain couples TRBV12-3 or TRBV12-4 to TRBJ2-1, with D tentatively TRBD2 (5 bases). This CDR3 spans 16 amino acids. V was pared by 8 bases and J by 3 bases, with 20 bases between.

The chain is built from TRBV5-1 and TRBJ2-7; 8 bases map to TRBD1. The CDR3 sequence is 13 residues long. Per germline, CDR1 SGHRS and CDR2 YFSETQ. The junction had 3 bases not matched to a gene; V was cut back by 0 bases and J by 7 bases. The CDR3 region is CASSLGQGWEQYF. The CDR3 DNA follows: TGCGCCAGCAGCTTGGGACAGGGGTGGGAGCAGTACTTC.

V and J are TRBV18 and TRBJ2-5; D call uncertain. The CDR3 runs 14 residues. V gave up 3 bases and J gave up 2 bases, with 10 bases separating them. Germline CDR1 reads KGHSH; CDR2 reads LQKENI. The CDR3 is CASSPPNSQETQYF. Here the CDR3 DNA reads TGTGCCAGCTCACCCCCTAATTCGCAAGAGACCCAGTACTTC.

The rearrangement uses TRBV6-6 and TRBJ2-1; 10 nucleotides line up with TRBD1. J gave up 6 bases and V 0 bases, and 8 bases lay outside the gene matches. Germline V gene sequence: CDR1 MNHNY, CDR2 SVGAGI (reference sequence). The CDR3 runs 17 residues. The CDR3 DNA sequence: TGTGCCAGCAGTTACTCCCAGGGACAGGGGAAGGGCAATGAGCAGTTCTTC. Protein: CASSYSQGQGKGNEQFF.

The rearrangement uses TRBV4-2 and TRBJ1-1; D possibly corresponds to TRBD1 (5 bases). The CDR3 covers 14 residues. V shed 4 bases and J shed 7 bases, with 16 bases lying between them. Germline V gives CDR1 LGHNA, CDR2 YNFKEQ. CDR3 loop: CASSPFGGDGEAFF. CDR3 DNA sequence: TGTGCCAGCAGCCCCTTCGGAGGGGATGGTGAAGCTTTCTTT.

This clonotype was observed a handful of times. This rearrangement joins TRBV10-3 to TRBJ2-1; D not resolved. V dropped 1 base and J dropped 4 bases, with 8 bases sitting between them. The V gene's germline CDR1 is ENHRY and CDR2 SYGVKD. The CDR3 runs to 14 residues. This CDR3 is CAISEYSEYNEQFF. CDR3 DNA: TGTGCCATCAGTGAGTACAGTGAATACAATGAGCAGTTCTTC.